This TCR beta chain is from a study of blood T cell repertoires in COVID-19. In the study overall: COVID-19 samples collected from the United States, Italy and Spain covered acute and convalescent phases. Sources were T cells, B-cell-depleted T cells, or PBMCs; the material itself was cDNA or gDNA.

Per the original methods: The authors estimated nucleated cell counts from reference gene primer amplification. The data were produced by immunoSEQ multiplex PCR, yet TCRdb's version contains in-frame clones alone and is incomplete. D and trimming were read from the DNA, whereas the V and J calls and clone size are those reported in that table. The repertoire holds roughly 100,000 clones, with roughly 82% as singletons. This clone was seen only a few times. Germline lookup yields CDR1 LGHNT and CDR2 FRNRAP. The CDR3 is 12 residues long. The V end was cut by 2 bases, the J end by 10 bases, with 9 bases between.

This chain uses TRBV12-5 with TRBJ2-1; D unclear. The sequenced sample was peripheral blood. The receptor was derived from a human donor in a cohort sampled during active COVID-19. CDR3 nucleotide sequence: TGTGCTAGTGGTTTGCCCCTACTGGAGCAGTTCTTC. Encoded protein: CASGLPLLEQFF. The whole variable domain, remainder taken from reference TRBV12-5 and TRBJ2-1, is DARVTQTPRHKVTEMGQEVTMRCQPILGHNTVFWYRQTMMQGLELLAYFRNRAPLDDSGMPKDRFSAEMPDATLATLKIQPSEPRDSAVYFCASGLPLLEQFFGPGTRLTVL.